Listed below are T cell receptor beta chains from one sample, sequenced in a study of T-cell memory formation after mild COVID-19. TCRdb re-called the 5' RACE reads with MiXCR, one entry per CDR3 protein. The top ten clones hold approximately 3.8% of a sample with more than 150,000 distinct CDR3 sequences, approximately 10% of them seen once. Sequencing was done on a sample of PBMCs or a T cell subset sorted from them (not recorded which). The receptor source for this set is a man aged 18 to 35 who had mild COVID-19 (a few samples of this study predate the infection). Cell type and time point are not known. Both conserved end residues are part of each CDR3. D genes are given only for firm matches. For some rows the clone size is stated as once, few or many, or as a class when expanded; others skip it.

cdr3_aa cdr3_nt d_call j_call v_call clone_size
CASSSGDRGVDEQFF TGTGCCAGTAGTTCTGGGGACAGGGGGGTGGATGAGCAGTTCTTC TRBD1 TRBJ2-1 TRBV19 -
CATAETGTQYF TGTGCCACCGCGGAAACGGGGACCCAGTACTTC - TRBJ2-5 TRBV24-1 few
CASTASGANVLTF TGTGCCAGCACCGCCTCTGGGGCCAACGTCCTGACTTTC - TRBJ2-6 TRBV3-1 few
CATSAPQDRGCNNEQFF TGTGCCACCAGTGCCCCACAGGACCGCGGGTGTAACAATGAGCAGTTCTTC - TRBJ2-1 TRBV24-1 few
CASSLAPQVGKTQYF TGTGCCAGCAGCTTAGCCCCCCAAGTGGGAAAGACCCAGTACTTC - TRBJ2-5 TRBV11-2 -
CASSLGVAAGSPLHF TGTGCCAGCAGTTTGGGAGTAGCGGCTGGGTCACCCCTCCACTTT - TRBJ1-6 TRBV12-3/TRBV12-4 few
CASRSGLAKNIQYF TGTGCCAGCAGGTCAGGGCTGGCCAAAAACATTCAGTACTTC - TRBJ2-4 TRBV2 few
CASSQASGDHYEQYF TGTGCCAGCAGCCAGGCTAGCGGGGACCACTACGAGCAGTACTTC TRBD2 TRBJ2-7 TRBV4-2 many
CASSQDTGANQPQHF TGTGCCAGCAGCCAAGATACAGGGGCCAATCAGCCCCAGCATTTT TRBD1 TRBJ1-5 TRBV3-1 many
CASSLGGAQYF TGTGCCAGCAGCTTAGGCGGTGCGCAGTATTTT - TRBJ2-3 TRBV7-2 few
CASSLSETRGYTF TGCGCCAGCAGCTTGTCGGAAACGAGGGGCTACACCTTC - TRBJ1-2 TRBV5-1 few
CSVRVRGRSGELFF TGCAGCGTCCGGGTGAGGGGGCGATCCGGGGAGCTGTTTTTT TRBD1 TRBJ2-2 TRBV29-1 few
CASSGLAENTGELFF TGCGCCAGCAGCGGACTAGCGGAAAACACCGGGGAGCTGTTTTTT TRBD2 TRBJ2-2 TRBV5-1 few
CASSRWEDYGYTF TGTGCCAGCAGCCGATGGGAGGACTATGGCTACACCTTC - TRBJ1-2 TRBV5-8 few
CASSLEARGETQYF TGTGCCAGCAGCTTGGAGGCCAGAGGAGAGACCCAGTACTTC - TRBJ2-5 TRBV5-5 many
CASSRGHAETQYF TGTGCCAGCAGCCGGGGACACGCAGAGACCCAGTACTTC - TRBJ2-5 TRBV7-9 few
CSAAGDRAKNIQYF TGCAGTGCAGCGGGGGACAGAGCCAAAAACATTCAGTACTTC - TRBJ2-4 TRBV20-1 -
CASSLDLGTEAFF TGCGCCAGCAGTTTAGACTTGGGCACTGAAGCTTTCTTT - TRBJ1-1 TRBV5-1 many
CASSEQERSSPLHF TGTGCCAGCAGTGAACAGGAAAGGAGTTCACCCCTCCACTTT - TRBJ1-6 TRBV6-6 -
CAIREPGQTNTEAFF TGTGCCATCAGGGAACCGGGACAGACGAACACTGAAGCTTTCTTT TRBD1 TRBJ1-1 TRBV10-3 -
CSAPTGGRNSPLHF TGCAGTGCTCCAACAGGGGGAAGGAATTCACCCCTCCACTTT TRBD1 TRBJ1-6 TRBV20-1 -
CARRGNQETQYF TGCGCCAGAAGGGGGAACCAAGAGACCCAGTACTTC - TRBJ2-5 TRBV4-3 few
CSAPGQGDEKLFF TGCAGTGCTCCGGGACAGGGGGATGAAAAACTGTTTTTT TRBD1 TRBJ1-4 TRBV20-1 -
CASSSRSRETQYF TGTGCCAGCAGTTCACGTAGCAGGGAGACCCAGTACTTC - TRBJ2-5 TRBV27 few
CASSYGDRSNQPQHF TGCGCCAGCAGCTACGGGGATCGGAGCAATCAGCCCCAGCATTTT - TRBJ1-5 TRBV5-1 few
CASSPGLAGGDEQFF TGTGCCAGCAGCCCAGGACTAGCGGGGGGAGATGAGCAGTTCTTC TRBD2 TRBJ2-1 TRBV7-2 -
CASSSALANSPLHF TGTGCCAGCAGTTCGGCCCTCGCTAATTCACCCCTCCACTTT - TRBJ1-6 TRBV7-9 many
CASSQEGQGVDTQYF TGTGCCAGCAGCCAAGAGGGACAGGGAGTAGATACGCAGTATTTT TRBD1 TRBJ2-3 TRBV4-2 -
CASSFSGQNTEAFF TGTGCCAGCAGCTTCTCCGGGCAGAACACTGAAGCTTTCTTT - TRBJ1-1 TRBV7-2 -
CASRPRGSGQGIGTQYF TGTGCCAGCAGACCAAGGGGGTCGGGACAGGGCATCGGGACGCAGTATTTT TRBD1 TRBJ2-3 TRBV7-9 -
CASSPRDRGSAEAFF TGTGCCAGCAGCCCCCGGGACAGGGGAAGCGCTGAAGCTTTCTTT TRBD1 TRBJ1-1 TRBV7-2 few
CASSFSSGPKQFF TGTGCCAGCAGCTTTTCGAGCGGTCCGAAGCAGTTCTTC - TRBJ2-1 TRBV5-5 -
CASSKTGGNNEQFF TGTGCCAGCAGTAAAACAGGGGGCAACAATGAGCAGTTCTTC TRBD1 TRBJ2-1 TRBV6-1 -
CASSPQGALEAFF TGTGCCAGTAGTCCACAGGGCGCCCTTGAAGCTTTCTTT - TRBJ1-1 TRBV19 few
CASSPAGQERRGYTF TGTGCCAGCAGTCCCGCCGGACAGGAAAGACGGGGCTACACCTTC TRBD1 TRBJ1-2 TRBV12-3/TRBV12-4 -
CASSMGQGYEQYF TGTGCCAGCAGCATGGGACAGGGCTACGAGCAGTACTTC TRBD1 TRBJ2-7 TRBV12-3/TRBV12-4 few
CASGLGRGGSYEQYF TGTGCTAGTGGTTTGGGCAGGGGCGGCTCCTACGAGCAGTACTTC - TRBJ2-7 TRBV12-5 -
CASRDPGDGELFF TGCGCCAGCAGAGACCCCGGGGACGGGGAGCTGTTTTTT - TRBJ2-2 TRBV5-1 many
CASSQIGGLNTEAFF TGTGCCAGCAGCCAGATAGGAGGTTTGAACACTGAAGCTTTCTTT - TRBJ1-1 TRBV7-9 few
CASKRGGNYGYTF TGTGCCAGCAAGAGGGGGGGAAACTATGGCTACACCTTC - TRBJ1-2 TRBV6-5 few
CASSKSEAFF TGTGCCAGCAGCAAGTCTGAAGCTTTCTTT - TRBJ1-1 TRBV21-1 few
CASSWGQDTGELFF TGCGCCAGCAGCTGGGGACAGGACACCGGGGAGCTGTTTTTT TRBD1 TRBJ2-2 TRBV5-1 few
CASSQVGNQPQHF TGTGCCAGCAGCCAAGTTGGCAATCAGCCCCAGCATTTT - TRBJ1-5 TRBV3-1 few
CAIMGSGLAGELFF TGTGCCATCATGGGGTCAGGGTTGGCCGGGGAGCTGTTTTTT - TRBJ2-2 TRBV10-3 -
CASSQALPGQNTGELFF TGCGCCAGCAGCCAGGCTCTGCCGGGACAGAACACCGGGGAGCTGTTTTTT - TRBJ2-2 TRBV4-1 few
CAISDYDRVHYGYTF TGTGCCATCAGTGATTATGACAGGGTTCACTATGGCTACACCTTC TRBD1 TRBJ1-2 TRBV10-3 -
CSAKSPGELFF TGCAGTGCTAAATCGCCCGGGGAGCTGTTTTTT - TRBJ2-2 TRBV20-1 -
CASSRGQGYADTQYF TGTGCCAGCAGCCGGGGACAGGGATACGCGGATACGCAGTATTTT TRBD1 TRBJ2-3 TRBV6-6 -